These 32 T cell receptor beta chains share one sample of origin, sequenced in a study of blood T cells in healthy people across ages. With a J-beta primer mix and a sample-barcoded 5' primer, a second PCR ran about 7 to 12 cycles. TCRdb re-analysed the 5' RACE reads in MiXCR, keeping a single row per CDR3 protein. This table has about 640,000 distinct CDR3 sequences, about 54% appearing once. The specimen sequenced was blood. The receptor set was obtained from a man aged 60-69 years in good health.

The chain carries TRBV28 and TRBJ2-6; D gene ambiguous. The CDR3 contains 14 residues. Germline CDR1 and CDR2: MDHEN and SYDVKM. Trimming removed 2 bases from V and 4 bases from J, with 6 bases in between. CDR3 bases: TGTGCCAGCAGTTTACTCGGGGGGGCCAACGTCCTGACTTTC. As protein: CASSLLGGANVLTF.

This rearrangement joins TRBV7-2 to TRBJ2-3; 9 bases match TRBD2. Germline loops: CDR1 SGHTA, CDR2 FQGNSA. V trimming: 4 bases; J trimming: 2 bases; junction bases outside the gene matches: 4. The length of the CDR3 is 15 residues. The CDR3 sequence: CASSYSGGITDTQYF. The CDR3, as DNA: TGTGCCAGCAGCTATAGCGGGGGTATCACAGATACGCAGTATTTT.

The V and J genes are TRBV2 and TRBJ2-4; no reliable D call. Matching the DNA end better, TRBJ2-7 makes the J call doubtful. This CDR3 region has 12 residues. Germline loops: CDR1 SNHLY, CDR2 FYNNEI. In DNA, the CDR3 is TGTGCCAGCACCATAACCGACTACGAGCAGTACTTC. Translating it yields CASTITDYEQYF.

The sample holds a few counts of this clonotype. V usage is TRBV21-1 and J usage is TRBJ2-7. TRBV21-1 is a known pseudogene. This CDR3 region has 14 residues. The CDR3 region is CASSKEQDGYEQYF. CDR3 bases: TGTGCCAGCAGCAAGGAACAAGACGGGTACGAGCAGTACTTC.

The J gene is TRBJ2-3, the V gene TRBV7-9; no clear D gene. V was cut by 6 bases and J by 9 bases, with 10 bases left in between. The CDR3 spans 11 residues. Germline V gene sequence: CDR1 SEHNR, CDR2 FQNEAQ (reference sequence). The CDR3 coding sequence is TGTGCCAGCAGTGCGGCGCCCACGCAGTATTTT. Its protein is CASSAAPTQYF.

This clonotype appeared a few times. The junction departs from the called germline gene at one end, perhaps through a read error. The chain uses TRBV20-1 and TRBJ2-5; 7 bases are shared with TRBD1. The CDR3 sequence is 11 residues long. Germline CDR1 DFQATT, CDR2 SNEGSKA (reference sequence). Here the CDR3 DNA reads TGTCAGACAGGGTACCAAGAGACCCAGTACTTC. Translated, it gives CQTGYQETQYF.

This rearrangement joins TRBV7-2 to TRBJ2-6; D gene unclear. The CDR3 totals 14 residues. Trimming cost V 7 bases and J 2 bases, with 9 bases left between them. Germline loops: CDR1 SGHTA, CDR2 FQGNSA. The CDR3 region has the DNA TGTGCCAGCACCCTTGCGCCTGGGGCCAACGTCCTGACTTTC. Its translation is CASTLAPGANVLTF. The full variable domain, rest sourced from reference TRBV7-2 and TRBJ2-6, is GAGVSQSPSNKVTEKGKDVELRCDPISGHTALYWYRQSLGQGLEFLIYFQGNSAPDKSGLPSDRFSAERTGGSVSTLTIQRTQQEDSAVYLCASTLAPGANVLTFGAGSRLTVL.

This clonotype was seen a handful of times. This chain connects TRBV21-1 to TRBJ1-2. TRBV21-1 is a listed pseudogene. The CDR3 sequence is 11 residues long. The DNA for the CDR3 is TGTGCCAGCAGCAAACGGGAGCGCTACACCTTC. It encodes CASSKRERYTF.

The chain carries TRBV6-1 and TRBJ1-1; D is undetermined. The V end was cut by 6 bases, the J end by 5 bases, with 10 bases between. Germline V CDR1 and CDR2: MNHNS, SASEGT. This CDR3 is 12 amino acids long. CDR3 residues: CASSLGQTEAFF. The DNA of the CDR3 is TGTGCCAGCAGCTTAGGGCAAACTGAAGCTTTCTTT.

This chain uses TRBV6-2 or TRBV6-3 with TRBJ1-4, with 10 bases matching TRBD1. The J segment lost 8 bases and the V segment lost 5 bases, leaving 2 bases of the junction unmatched. The CDR3 contains 13 residues. The germline V gene has CDR1 MNHEY and CDR2 SVGEGT. This chain's CDR3 is CASSGTGEEKLFF. CDR3 nucleotides: TGTGCCAGCAGTGGGACAGGGGAGGAAAAACTGTTTTTT.

The chain recombines TRBV4-2 with TRBJ2-1; D remains unclear. There are 13 residues in the CDR3. Deletions cut 0 bases from V and 5 bases from J, with 5 bases between. Germline V gene data show CDR1 as LGHNA and CDR2 as YNFKEQ. The CDR3 bases are TGTGCCAGCAGCCAAGAACACCACAATGAGCAGTTCTTC. Translated, it gives CASSQEHHNEQFF.

The V call is TRBV18, the J call TRBJ2-2; tentatively, D is TRBD2 (6 bases). Germline V CDR1 and CDR2: KGHSH, LQKENI. With 2 bases removed from V and 3 bases from J, the gap between germline ends came to 13 bases. The length of the CDR3 is 16 residues. CDR3 nucleotides: TGTGCCAGCTCACCAGTTGCGGGAAGGGACACCGGGGAGCTGTTTTTT. Amino acid sequence: CASSPVAGRDTGELFF.

This clonotype was recorded a few times. J is TRBJ1-2 and V is TRBV7-8, with D tentatively TRBD1 (6 bases). The CDR3 sequence is 12 residues long. Germline V lookup: CDR1 SGHVS, CDR2 FQNEAQ. V was pared by 5 bases and J by 9 bases, with 13 bases between. CDR3 sequence (DNA): TGTGCCAGCAGCAAAAACCGGGACAGCTACACCTTC. Amino acids: CASSKNRDSYTF. Together with reference TRBV7-8 and TRBJ1-2, the CDR3 gives the full variable domain: GAGVSQSPRYKVAKRGQDVALRCDPISGHVSLFWYQQALGQGPEFLTYFQNEAQLDKSGLPSDRFFAERPEGSVSTLKIQRTQQEDSAVYLCASSKNRDSYTFGSGTRLTVV.

This clonotype showed up just a few times. The CDR3 sequence is CASSRRTSGPYNEQFF. CDR3 DNA sequence: TGTGCCAGCAGCCGCCGGACTAGCGGGCCATACAATGAGCAGTTCTTC. The V call is TRBV7-9, the J call TRBJ2-1, with TRBD2 matching over 11 bases. Per the germline V gene, CDR1 is SEHNR and CDR2 is FQNEAQ (reference sequence). Trimming removed 5 bases from V and 4 bases from J; junction bases left unmatched: 7. The CDR3 sequence is 16 residues long.

This chain connects TRBV11-1 to TRBJ2-1; no clear D gene. The germline V and J ends were trimmed by 4 bases and 10 bases, with 17 bases remaining between them. This CDR3 region has 14 residues. Germline V gene lookup returns CDR1 SGHAT and CDR2 FQDESV (reference sequence). The CDR3 sequence is CASSSPGGVGEQFF. The CDR3 DNA sequence: TGTGCCAGCAGCTCTCCCGGTGGGGTGGGCGAGCAGTTCTTC.

Details on this clonotype: At one end the junction does not follow the germline gene, possibly because of a read error. The V call is TRBV20-1, the J call TRBJ1-6, with D tentatively TRBD1 (5 bases). Germline values: CDR1 DFQATT, CDR2 SNEGSKA (reference sequence). The CDR3 loop spans 12 amino acids. The CDR3 coding sequence is TGCGGTGCTAGCTTGGGGGATTCACCCCTCCACTTT. This codes for CGASLGDSPLHF.

The chain has TRBV28 and TRBJ2-5, with D possibly being TRBD2 (6 bases). Per the germline V gene, CDR1 is MDHEN and CDR2 is SYDVKM. This CDR3 has 15 residues. V was pared by 5 bases and J by 2 bases, with 15 bases between. The DNA for the CDR3 is TGTGCCAGCAGTCGCTCCGGGACTCAACAAGAGACCCAGTACTTC. It codes for CASSRSGTQQETQYF.

As to this clonotype: A single base separates this from a much larger clone, so it may be a read error. The chain links TRBV28 to TRBJ1-4; D unclear. Germline V lookup: CDR1 MDHEN, CDR2 SYDVKM. This CDR3 has 11 amino acids. CDR3: CAGSLREKLFF. The CDR3 nucleotides are TGTGCCGGCAGTTTAAGGGAAAAACTGTTTTTT.

This clonotype turned up a few times. The chain couples TRBV28 to TRBJ2-3; perhaps TRBD1 as D (5 bases). Germline CDR1 is MDHEN and CDR2 is SYDVKM. The CDR3 is 16 amino acids. The V gene lost 6 bases and the J gene lost 2 bases, with 18 bases spanning the gap. DNA for the CDR3: TGTGCCAGCAGGCCCCTGGACATGGAGTTCACAGATACGCAGTATTTT. It translates to CASRPLDMEFTDTQYF. Full variable domain (rest looked up from reference TRBV28 and TRBJ2-3): DVKVTQSSRYLVKRTGEKVFLECVQDMDHENMFWYRQDPGLGLRLIYFSYDVKMKEKGDIPEGYSVSREKKERFSLILESASTNQTSMYLCASRPLDMEFTDTQYFGPGTRLTVL.

This clonotype was seen a handful of times. This sequence joins TRBV29-1 and TRBJ2-5; possible D gene TRBD2, 6 bases. With 5 bases removed from V and 2 bases from J, the gap between germline ends came to 12 bases. The germline CDR1 and CDR2 sequences are SQVTM and ANQGSEA. This CDR3 comprises 13 residues. The CDR3 coding sequence is TGCAGCGTTTCTGAGCTAGCGCAAGAGACCCAGTACTTC. Its protein product is CSVSELAQETQYF. Together with reference TRBV29-1 and TRBJ2-5, the CDR3 gives the full variable domain: SAVISQKPSRDICQRGTSLTIQCQVDSQVTMMFWYRQQPGQSLTLIATANQGSEATYESGFVIDKFPISRPNLTFSTLTVSNMSPEDSSIYLCSVSELAQETQYFGPGTRLLVL.

The chain recombines TRBV28 with TRBJ2-7; D is undetermined. CDR1 and CDR2 (germline): MDHEN, SYDVKM. The V gene lost 7 bases and the J gene lost 10 bases, with 17 bases spanning the gap. CDR3 length: 12 residues. CDR3 DNA sequence: TGTGCCAGCACCATGGCTCAAGAGGCCCAGTACTTC. This codes for CASTMAQEAQYF.

V gene TRBV15 combines with J gene TRBJ2-4; the match to TRBD1 covers 7 bases. This CDR3 has 18 amino acids. After removal of 1 base from V and 1 base from J, the junction contained 10 bases not matched to a gene. CDR1 is LNHNV, CDR2 YYDKDF, per germline (reference sequence). The CDR3: CATSRAIPGGSAKNIQYF. In nucleotides, the CDR3 is TGTGCCACCAGCAGAGCTATCCCAGGGGGTAGCGCCAAAAACATTCAGTACTTC.

The V and J genes are TRBV5-1 and TRBJ2-5; 9 nucleotides match TRBD2. The CDR3 extends over 16 amino acids. Germline trimming cut 4 bases from V and 5 bases from J; bases unmatched to any gene: 12. From germline, CDR1 is SGHRS and CDR2 YFSETQ. The CDR3 region has the DNA TGCGCCAGCAGCCTCCGGGGGACTAGCCCCCGGGAGACCCAGTACTTC. Protein product: CASSLRGTSPRETQYF.

The chain has TRBV28 and TRBJ2-1; possible D gene TRBD2, 6 bases. The CDR3 runs 13 residues. The germline gives CDR1 MDHEN, CDR2 SYDVKM. V was cut by 4 bases and J by 5 bases, with 9 bases left in between. The CDR3 DNA is TGTGCCAGCAGTTCGGGACTTCACAATGAGCAGTTCTTC. Protein sequence: CASSSGLHNEQFF.

This clonotype was seen just once. The chain carries TRBV2 and TRBJ2-1, with D perhaps matching TRBD1 (6 bases). The CDR3 has 13 amino acids. Germline V gives CDR1 SNHLY, CDR2 FYNNEI. Trimming cost V 9 bases and J 3 bases, with 12 bases left between them. The CDR3 DNA reads TGTGCCAGAGGAACAGGGAACTACAATGAGCAGTTCTTC. Translation: CARGTGNYNEQFF.

The chain uses TRBV6-2 or TRBV6-3 and TRBJ1-1; TRBD1 matches 9 bases. CDR3 size: 16 residues. Trimming at V came to 2 bases and at J to 5 bases, leaving 9 bases not matched to a gene. Per the germline V gene, CDR1 is MNHEY and CDR2 is SVGEGT. The CDR3 sequence is CASSYGGDRVRTEAFF. For the CDR3, the DNA is TGTGCCAGCAGTTACGGCGGGGACAGGGTTCGAACTGAAGCTTTCTTT.

There are a few counts of this clonotype. The rearrangement links TRBV6-2 or TRBV6-3 to TRBJ2-5; unclear D gene. Trimming stripped 8 bases from V and 0 bases from J, with 10 bases between. CDR1 is MNHEY and CDR2 is SVGEGT in the germline V gene. The CDR3 totals 13 residues. The CDR3 loop reads CASVAAYQETQYF. The CDR3 DNA reads TGTGCCAGCGTGGCCGCTTACCAAGAGACCCAGTACTTC.

The chain links TRBV6-1 to TRBJ1-2; 7 nucleotides line up with TRBD1. CDR3 length: 14 amino acids. V lost 8 bases to trimming and J lost 1 base; unmatched junction nucleotides: 7. The germline gives CDR1 MNHNS, CDR2 SASEGT. CDR3 in DNA: TGTGCCAGCCGACTGGGACAGCATAACTATGGCTACACCTTC. Protein product: CASRLGQHNYGYTF.

The chain recombines TRBV11-2 with TRBJ2-5; D is ambiguous. The DNA matches TRBJ2-7 better at its end, which makes the J call doubtful. The CDR3 loop spans 12 amino acids. The germline V gene has CDR1 SGHAT and CDR2 FQNNGV. The CDR3 sequence: CASSFGSGEQYF. DNA of the CDR3: TGTGCCAGCAGCTTCGGGTCTGGCGAGCAGTACTTC.

Only one count was recorded for this clonotype. The V and J genes are TRBV5-5 and TRBJ2-1; 7 bases are a match to TRBD2. J lost 6 bases, V lost 0 bases, and 6 bases had no gene match. Germline V gene sequence: CDR1 SGHKS, CDR2 YYEKEE (reference sequence). CDR3 size: 15 residues. The CDR3 protein is CASSLGVGGFNEQFF. The CDR3 DNA reads TGTGCCAGCAGCTTGGGAGTCGGGGGGTTCAATGAGCAGTTCTTC.

The V call is TRBV6-5, the J call TRBJ2-5; 7 bases line up with TRBD2. The CDR3 sequence is 14 residues long. Per the germline V gene, CDR1 is MNHEY and CDR2 is SVGAGI. V gave up 7 bases and J gave up 5 bases; unmatched junction bases: 10. CDR3 bases: TGTGCCAGCACTCCGTCGGGGGGTTCGGAGACCCAGTACTTC. It yields the protein CASTPSGGSETQYF.

The chain combines TRBV11-2 with TRBJ2-5; D unresolved. The CDR3 length is 15 residues. Per germline, CDR1 SGHAT and CDR2 FQNNGV. Trimming stripped 1 base from V and 1 base from J, with 10 bases between. The CDR3 DNA reads TGTGCCAGCAGCTTAGGCGGCAGAACCCAAGAGACCCAGTACTTC. It translates to CASSLGGRTQETQYF.